The 29 T cell receptor beta chains in this list originate from one sample, sequenced in a study of identical twins. Via MiXCR, TCRdb re-called the 5' RACE reads, giving one row per CDR3 protein. The table records roughly 710,000 distinct CDR3 sequences, around 5.7% of them present only once. Source material: naive T cells sorted from blood. The receptor source for this set is a man younger than 30 in good health.

This clonotype was seen repeatedly, ten times or more. The chain has TRBV6-2 or TRBV6-3 and TRBJ1-5, with D uncertain. Trimming removed 0 bases at V and 4 bases at J, with 7 bases between. This CDR3 spans 14 amino acids. CDR1 is MNHEY and CDR2 is SVGEGT in the germline V gene. CDR3 residues: CASSYSTYNQPQHF. CDR3 sequence (DNA): TGTGCCAGCAGTTACTCGACCTATAATCAGCCCCAGCATTTT.

This clonotype has at least ten counts. The chain employs TRBV7-9 and TRBJ2-5; 15 bases are a match to TRBD2. Germline trimming cut 5 bases from V and 4 bases from J; bases unmatched to any gene: 8. The CDR3 is made up of 17 amino acids. Germline assignment: CDR1 SEHNR and CDR2 FQNEAQ (reference sequence). The CDR3 sequence: CASSPSGLAGGRETQYF. The CDR3 DNA reads TGTGCCAGCAGCCCATCGGGACTAGCGGGAGGTAGAGAGACCCAGTACTTC.

This clonotype was detected ten times or more. This chain joins TRBV27 and TRBJ2-4; a possible D gene is TRBD1 (5 bases). Per germline, CDR1 MNHEY and CDR2 SMNVEV (reference sequence). The V end was cut by 4 bases, the J end by 0 bases, with 16 bases between. The CDR3 is 17 amino acids. This CDR3 is CASSSTQTALAKNIQYF. DNA of the CDR3: TGTGCCAGCAGTTCAACACAGACAGCACTAGCCAAAAACATTCAGTACTTC.

This clonotype was observed a handful of times. The V call is TRBV20-1, the J call TRBJ2-7; 10 bases are a match to TRBD2. CDR1 is DFQATT and CDR2 is SNEGSKA in the germline V gene (reference sequence). With 5 bases clipped from V and 0 bases from J, the junction kept 13 bases outside the gene matches. The CDR3 consists of 17 residues. In DNA, the CDR3 is TGCAGTGCTCCCCGCAGTTATTCTAGCGGGAGCTCCTACGAGCAGTACGTC. The encoded protein is CSAPRSYSSGSSYEQYV.

This clonotype was seen a few times. The CDR3 loop is CASSLGLAGGAQETQYF. CDR3 coding DNA: TGTGCCAGCAGCCTGGGACTAGCGGGAGGGGCTCAAGAGACCCAGTACTTC. The chain couples TRBV7-2 to TRBJ2-5; 16 bases are a match to TRBD2. After removal of 5 bases from V and 2 bases from J, the junction contained 5 bases not matched to a gene. This CDR3 region has 17 residues. Germline CDR1 SGHTA, CDR2 FQGNSA.

At least ten counts were recorded for this clonotype. This chain links TRBV29-1 with TRBJ2-5; no clear D gene. The CDR3 covers 15 residues. The ends were cut back, 4 bases at V and 1 base at J, with 16 bases in the middle. CDR1 and CDR2 from the germline V gene are SQVTM and ANQGSEA. The CDR3 region is CSVAPSRHFQETQYF. The CDR3 DNA is TGCAGCGTTGCCCCTTCCCGGCACTTCCAAGAGACCCAGTACTTC.

This clonotype was observed at least ten times. This sequence joins TRBV24-1 and TRBJ2-3, with TRBD2 identical over 10 bases. The CDR3 contains 19 residues. V trimming: 4 bases; J trimming: 5 bases; junction bases outside the gene matches: 17. Germline CDR1 is KGHDR and CDR2 is SFDVKD. The CDR3 sequence: CATSDPLRTSGISGDTQYF. The CDR3 DNA reads as TGTGCCACCAGTGACCCCCTTCGGACTAGCGGCATCTCAGGAGATACGCAGTATTTT.

This clonotype was detected many times. The chain uses TRBV10-3 and TRBJ1-1; D is unresolved. V lost 6 bases, J lost 7 bases, and 15 bases lay in between. Germline CDR1 is ENHRY and CDR2 is SYGVKD. The CDR3 runs to 13 residues. CDR3 bases: TGTGCCATCAGCCCGACTGGGGAACGTGAAGCTTTCTTT. Amino acid sequence: CAISPTGEREAFF.

This chain links TRBV6-2 or TRBV6-3 with TRBJ1-5; D uncertain. The CDR3 has 16 residues. CDR1 and CDR2 from the germline V gene are MNHEY and SVGEGT. V lost 2 bases and J lost 0, with 11 bases in between. The DNA for the CDR3 is TGTGCCAGCAGTTACGGTACGACGGATAGCAATCAGCCCCAGCATTTT. It encodes CASSYGTTDSNQPQHF.

This clonotype was seen a few times. The chain uses TRBV25-1 and TRBJ1-1; D not certain. The CDR3 sequence is 11 residues long. Germline values: CDR1 MGHDK, CDR2 SYGVNS. The V end was cut by 4 bases, the J end by 5 bases, with 5 bases between. The CDR3 coding sequence is TGTGCCAGCAGTGGGTATACTGAAGCTTTCTTT. This gives the protein CASSGYTEAFF.

This clonotype has ten or more counts. The V gene is TRBV18, the J gene TRBJ2-1; no clear D gene. Trimming left V 3 bases short and J 6 bases short, with 6 bases between. The germline V gene has CDR1 KGHSH and CDR2 LQKENI. This CDR3 is built from 12 residues. Written as DNA, the CDR3 is TGTGCCAGCTCACCCGCGGCCAATGAGCAGTTCTTC. Protein product: CASSPAANEQFF.

The chain joins TRBV7-9 to TRBJ1-1; D uncertain. V lost 7 bases and J 1 base, leaving 16 bases between the germline ends. CDR1 and CDR2 from the germline V gene are SEHNR and FQNEAQ (reference sequence). This CDR3 comprises 15 residues. CDR3 sequence: CASNPGAGRNTEAFF. The DNA for the CDR3 is TGTGCCAGCAACCCAGGCGCCGGGAGGAACACTGAAGCTTTCTTT.

This clonotype was seen more than once but under ten times. The chain links TRBV28 to TRBJ2-7; possible D gene TRBD1, 5 bases. The CDR3 has 14 amino acids. In germline, CDR1 is MDHEN, CDR2 SYDVKM. V was clipped by 2 bases and J by 4 bases, with 12 bases between them. This CDR3 is CASSLRGAMYEQYF. The DNA of the CDR3 is TGTGCCAGCAGTTTAAGGGGTGCTATGTACGAGCAGTACTTC. The variable domain in full, with the rest retrieved from reference TRBV28 and TRBJ2-7, is DVKVTQSSRYLVKRTGEKVFLECVQDMDHENMFWYRQDPGLGLRLIYFSYDVKMKEKGDIPEGYSVSREKKERFSLILESASTNQTSMYLCASSLRGAMYEQYFGPGTRLTVT.

This clonotype has a handful of counts. This chain links TRBV5-5 with TRBJ2-1, with 10 nucleotides matching TRBD2. CDR3 length equals 15 residues. V shed 0 bases and J 8 bases; nucleotides not matched to a gene: 5. CDR1 SGHKS and CDR2 YYEKEE come from the germline V gene (reference sequence). DNA for the CDR3: TGTGCCAGCAGCTTGGCAGCGGGAGGGCCCCATGAGCAGTTCTTC. Amino acid sequence: CASSLAAGGPHEQFF.

This clonotype was picked up a small number of times. The rearrangement joins TRBV7-6 to TRBJ2-5, with D hard to call. This CDR3 has 13 amino acids. The germline gives CDR1 SGHVS, CDR2 FNYEAQ. The CDR3 coding sequence is TGTGCGGTGAGCCGAACCCACCAAGAGACCCAGTACTTC. It translates to CAVSRTHQETQYF.

A few counts support this clonotype. The chain is built from TRBV21-1 and TRBJ1-1; the table assigns TRBD1, which was not confirmed against the DNA. TRBV21-1 is tagged as a pseudogene. The CDR3 loop spans 17 amino acids. CDR3 residues: CASTYLGQNHLNTEAFF. Here the CDR3 DNA reads TGTGCCAGCACCTATTTAGGACAGAACCACCTGAACACTGAAGCTTTCTTT.

This clonotype was seen a few times. V and J are TRBV7-9 and TRBJ2-1; D uncertain. Germline V gene sequence: CDR1 SEHNR, CDR2 FQNEAQ (reference sequence). The V end lost 5 bases, the J end lost 7 bases, and 12 bases lay between the germline ends. This CDR3 has 13 amino acids. CDR3 residues: CASSPPAANEQFF. CDR3 bases: TGTGCCAGCAGCCCACCAGCTGCAAATGAGCAGTTCTTC.

V gene TRBV6-1 combines with J gene TRBJ1-1; the D is unclear. The CDR3 length is 15 residues. V lost 1 base and J lost 3, with 12 bases in between. Germline CDR1 reads MNHNS; CDR2 reads SASEGT. For the CDR3, the DNA is TGTGCCAGCAGTGAAGATGGGGAAGAGGACACTGAAGCTTTCTTT. It is translated as CASSEDGEEDTEAFF.

This clonotype was recorded many times. The CDR3: CASSSPNREGSSYEQYV. The CDR3 DNA sequence: TGCGCCAGCAGCTCTCCGAACCGGGAGGGGTCCTCCTACGAGCAGTACGTC. This chain joins TRBV5-1 and TRBJ2-7; 8 bases map to TRBD2. The V gene end was trimmed by 3 bases and the J gene end by 0 bases; junction bases not matched to a gene: 11. The CDR3 contains 17 residues. CDR1 and CDR2 (germline): SGHRS, YFSETQ.

V is TRBV27 and J is TRBJ2-3, with TRBD2 matching 10 bases. V shed 7 bases and J 7 bases; nucleotides not matched to a gene: 11. Germline V gives CDR1 MNHEY, CDR2 SMNVEV (reference sequence). This CDR3 comprises 15 residues. CDR3 in DNA: TGTGCCAGCACCCTCGGGGCTAGCGGGAGAAATACGCAGTATTTT. Translated, it gives CASTLGASGRNTQYF.

This clonotype was found many times. The chain is built from TRBV7-8 and TRBJ2-3; no firm D call. This CDR3 has 15 amino acids. Trimming stripped 5 bases from V and 4 bases from J, with 16 bases between. Germline CDR1 reads SGHVS; CDR2 reads FQNEAQ. The DNA of the CDR3 is TGTGCCAGCAGCAGTTCCCTATCCCTGGCAGATACGCAGTATTTT. Its translation: CASSSSLSLADTQYF.

Ten or more counts support this clonotype. V gene TRBV4-1 combines with J gene TRBJ1-3, with 9 nucleotides matching TRBD1. CDR1 is MGHRA, CDR2 YSYEKL, per germline. Germline trimming cut 3 bases from V and 3 bases from J; bases unmatched to any gene: 0. There are 14 residues in the CDR3. The CDR3 reads CASSQDRGGNTIYF. CDR3 nucleotides: TGCGCCAGCAGCCAGGACAGGGGTGGAAACACCATATATTTT.

This clonotype was seen many times. CDR3: CASSPLFRLAGRVTDTQYF. The CDR3 DNA sequence: TGTGCCAGCAGTCCACTCTTCAGGCTAGCCGGGAGAGTCACAGATACGCAGTATTTT. The chain couples TRBV12-3 or TRBV12-4 to TRBJ2-3; tentative D call: TRBD2 (6 bases). Trimming removed 5 bases from V and 2 bases from J, with 26 bases in between. This CDR3 is built from 19 residues.

This clonotype was counted only a few times. In DNA, the CDR3 is TGTGCCAGCACCTATCGGAGGACAGGGGGGCATGAGCAGTTCTTC. Protein sequence: CASTYRRTGGHEQFF. V is TRBV2 and J is TRBJ2-1; 10 positions agree with TRBD1. CDR1 SNHLY and CDR2 FYNNEI come from the germline V gene. V lost 7 bases and J lost 8; bases outside the gene matches: 11. The CDR3 contains 15 residues.

There are many counts of this clonotype. The genes are TRBV7-8 and TRBJ2-3, with 8 positions matching TRBD2. This CDR3 spans 14 amino acids. The V gene end was trimmed by 8 bases and the J gene end by 3 bases; junction bases not matched to a gene: 7. Germline assignment: CDR1 SGHVS and CDR2 FQNEAQ. CDR3 amino acids: CASVAGYFTDTQYF. Written as DNA, the CDR3 is TGTGCCAGCGTAGCGGGGTATTTTACAGATACGCAGTATTTT.

This clonotype was counted ten times or more. The chain carries TRBV29-1 and TRBJ2-7; 7 positions match TRBD1. Germline CDR1 SQVTM, CDR2 ANQGSEA. CDR3 size: 13 residues. The V gene end was trimmed by 7 bases and the J gene end by 2 bases; junction bases not matched to a gene: 8. The CDR3 reads CSAQGQTTYEQYV. CDR3 DNA: TGCAGCGCCCAGGGACAGACAACCTACGAGCAGTACGTC.

The CDR3 region has the DNA TGCGCCAGCAGCCAACCGAGGACCGGGGGTACGCAGTATTTT. Its protein product is CASSQPRTGGTQYF. V usage is TRBV4-1 and J usage is TRBJ2-3, with TRBD2 as a possible D gene (6 bases). The CDR3 is made up of 14 amino acids. The V gene lost 2 bases and the J gene lost 8 bases, with 14 bases spanning the gap. CDR1 is MGHRA, CDR2 YSYEKL, per germline.

This clonotype appeared a few times. V is TRBV2 and J is TRBJ1-1; D is uncertain. The CDR3 is made up of 14 amino acids. Trimming removed 1 base at V and 4 bases at J, with 10 bases between. The germline V gene encodes CDR1 SNHLY and CDR2 FYNNEI. Here the CDR3 DNA reads TGTGCCAGCAGTGAAGGACTGGGAATCACTGAAGCTTTCTTT. It specifies CASSEGLGITEAFF.

The chain couples TRBV7-2 to TRBJ2-2; D might be TRBD2 (6 bases). The germline V gene encodes CDR1 SGHTA and CDR2 FQGNSA. The CDR3 totals 16 residues. Trimming shortened V by 5 bases and J by 2 bases, and 15 bases separated the two germline ends. DNA of the CDR3: TGTGCCAGCAGCGATGGTGCGGGGCCCAACACCGGGGAGCTGTTTTTT. This encodes CASSDGAGPNTGELFF.